The rows below give T cell receptor beta chains drawn from one sample of a study of blood T cell repertoires in COVID-19. Measured with immunoSEQ multiplex PCR; TCRdb has only the in-frame clones, and not every one. Of around 150,000 clones listed, 80% to 90% are singletons. Material: peripheral blood. Receptor source: a man aged 60 to 69 with acute or convalescent COVID-19. The conserved cysteine and the conserved F or W are not part of the CDR3 here.

j_gene: TRBJ2-7
v_gene: TRBV23-1
CDR3aa: ASRRDFTYEQY

j_gene: TRBJ1-1
v_gene: TRBV21-1
CDR3aa: ASRTEAF

j_gene: TRBJ2-2
v_gene: TRBV6-2/TRBV6-3
CDR3aa: ASSTLSGAGSPGELF

j_gene: TRBJ2-5
v_gene: TRBV10-1
CDR3aa: ASAPGRTSGNPTETQY

j_gene: TRBJ2-7
v_gene: TRBV15
CDR3aa: ATSSLRLAGDSYEQY

j_gene: TRBJ1-2
v_gene: TRBV7-8
CDR3aa: ASSIQGMYGYT

j_gene: TRBJ2-2
v_gene: TRBV3-1/TRBV3-2
CDR3aa: ASSQDTLAGVTGELF

j_gene: TRBJ1-4
v_gene: TRBV5-8
CDR3aa: ASSSGQTNEKLF

j_gene: TRBJ1-4
v_gene: TRBV11-2
CDR3aa: ASSFAWTATNEKLF

j_gene: TRBJ1-6
v_gene: TRBV10-3
CDR3aa: ATTGGSNSPLH

j_gene: TRBJ1-2
v_gene: TRBV19
CDR3aa: ASSIGLFLTPYGYT

j_gene: TRBJ1-3
v_gene: TRBV28
CDR3aa: ATNPTGVLVGNTIY

j_gene: TRBJ1-1
v_gene: TRBV30
CDR3aa: AWRRSTRVEAF

j_gene: TRBJ1-5
v_gene: TRBV7-8
CDR3aa: ASSLTANQPQH

j_gene: TRBJ2-2
v_gene: TRBV9
CDR3aa: ASSVGTTPNTGELF

j_gene: TRBJ2-7
v_gene: TRBV2
CDR3aa: ASRAGDGEQY

j_gene: TRBJ1-2
v_gene: TRBV20-1
CDR3aa: SASTDLYGYT